A selection of T cell receptor beta chains follows, all from one sample in a study of T cell responses to AZD1222 COVID-19 vaccine. This table comes from immunoSEQ multiplex PCR, and its TCRdb copy is limited to in-frame clones, with some not included. The table has 150,000 to 200,000 clones, 90% seen once; the top ten hold roughly 4.3%. The input for sequencing was peripheral blood, taken 28 days after the second dose of the MenACWY control vaccine. Receptors originate from an adult who received the MenACWY meningococcal vaccine as a control. Both conserved end residues are part of each CDR3. Fields, in order: CDR3 protein, CDR3 DNA, D gene, clone size, J gene, V gene. A D gene is named only where the DNA matches it firmly. Rows give clone size only sometimes, using once, few, many, or a class for an expanded clone.

CDR3aa: CASSLGQAGEKLFF; CDR3nt: TGTGCCAGCAGCTTAGGACAGGCGGGGGAAAAACTGTTTTTT; d_gene: .; abundance: .; j_gene: TRBJ1-4; v_gene: TRBV7-6
CDR3aa: CASRGPENTGELFF; CDR3nt: TGTGCCAGCAGGGGACCGGAGAACACCGGGGAGCTGTTTTTT; d_gene: .; abundance: .; j_gene: TRBJ2-2; v_gene: TRBV5-4
CDR3aa: CASSIFAGGNGYTF; CDR3nt: .; d_gene: .; abundance: .; j_gene: TRBJ1-2; v_gene: TRBV21-1
CDR3aa: CASSTWMSNQPQHF; CDR3nt: TGTGCCAGCAGTACGTGGATGAGCAATCAGCCCCAGCATTTT; d_gene: .; abundance: .; j_gene: TRBJ1-5; v_gene: TRBV28
CDR3aa: CASSLAGQAGNTIYF; CDR3nt: TGCGCCAGCAGCTTGGCGGGACAGGCTGGAAACACCATATATTTT; d_gene: TRBD1; abundance: .; j_gene: TRBJ1-3; v_gene: TRBV5-1
CDR3aa: CASSLDIFGTEAFF; CDR3nt: TGTGCCAGCAGTTTGGACATCTTCGGCACTGAAGCTTTCTTT; d_gene: .; abundance: .; j_gene: TRBJ1-1; v_gene: TRBV28
CDR3aa: CASSLEQLNQPQHF; CDR3nt: TGTGCCAGCAGTTTGGAACAGCTCAATCAGCCCCAGCATTTT; d_gene: .; abundance: .; j_gene: TRBJ1-5; v_gene: TRBV28
CDR3aa: CASSFGQGVTDTQYF; CDR3nt: TGTGCCAGCAGTTTTGGACAGGGTGTGACAGATACGCAGTATTTT; d_gene: TRBD1; abundance: .; j_gene: TRBJ2-3; v_gene: TRBV6-5
CDR3aa: CASSPGMFEGRYSNQPQHF; CDR3nt: TGTGCCAGCAGTCCTGGGATGTTCGAGGGGCGCTATAGCAATCAGCCCCAGCATTTT; d_gene: .; abundance: .; j_gene: TRBJ1-5; v_gene: TRBV6-6
CDR3aa: CATSWFATNEKLFF; CDR3nt: TGTGCCACCAGCTGGTTTGCAACTAATGAAAAACTGTTTTTT; d_gene: .; abundance: .; j_gene: TRBJ1-4; v_gene: TRBV7-9
CDR3aa: CASSMLQSTGELFF; CDR3nt: TGTGCCAGTAGTATGCTCCAGTCCACCGGGGAGCTGTTTTTT; d_gene: .; abundance: .; j_gene: TRBJ2-2; v_gene: TRBV19
CDR3aa: CASSSGQGAVVTEAFF; CDR3nt: TGTGCCAGCAGTTCGGGACAGGGGGCGGTGGTAACTGAAGCTTTCTTT; d_gene: TRBD1; abundance: .; j_gene: TRBJ1-1; v_gene: TRBV6-6
CDR3aa: CASTSLHSGNTIYF; CDR3nt: TGTGCCAGCACTTCTCTCCATTCTGGAAACACCATATATTTT; d_gene: .; abundance: .; j_gene: TRBJ1-3; v_gene: TRBV7-2
CDR3aa: CATSGDYNEQFF; CDR3nt: TGTGCCACTTCGGGGGACTACAATGAGCAGTTCTTC; d_gene: .; abundance: .; j_gene: TRBJ2-1; v_gene: TRBV6-5
CDR3aa: CAISDTVRNIQYF; CDR3nt: TGTGCCATCAGTGATACAGTTCGGAACATTCAGTACTTC; d_gene: .; abundance: .; j_gene: TRBJ2-4; v_gene: TRBV10-3
CDR3aa: CASSTLPGLAGVSNEQFF; CDR3nt: TGTGCCAGCAGCACACTACCGGGACTAGCGGGAGTAAGCAATGAGCAGTTCTTC; d_gene: TRBD2; abundance: .; j_gene: TRBJ2-1; v_gene: TRBV7-8
CDR3aa: CASRGHGTEAFF; CDR3nt: TGTGCCAGCAGGGGCCACGGCACTGAAGCTTTCTTT; d_gene: .; abundance: once; j_gene: TRBJ1-1; v_gene: TRBV27
CDR3aa: CASSRGPRTGWSYTF; CDR3nt: TGTGCCAGCAGCCGCGGGCCCAGGACAGGGTGGAGCTACACCTTC; d_gene: TRBD1; abundance: .; j_gene: TRBJ1-2; v_gene: TRBV5-6
CDR3aa: CASSFSSRDPYGYTF; CDR3nt: TGTGCCAGCAGTTTCTCAAGCAGGGACCCCTATGGCTACACCTTC; d_gene: .; abundance: .; j_gene: TRBJ1-2; v_gene: TRBV27
CDR3aa: CASSPSGGEETQYF; CDR3nt: TGTGCCAGCAGTCCTTCTGGGGGCGAGGAGACCCAGTACTTC; d_gene: .; abundance: .; j_gene: TRBJ2-5; v_gene: TRBV28
CDR3aa: CATRGARSNF; CDR3nt: TGTGCCACCCGGGGGGCGCGGTCAAACTTC; d_gene: .; abundance: .; j_gene: TRBJ1-2; v_gene: TRBV28
CDR3aa: CASSLGRGGSGANVLTF; CDR3nt: TGTGCCAGCAGCTTAGGCAGGGGCGGCTCTGGGGCCAACGTCCTGACTTTC; d_gene: .; abundance: .; j_gene: TRBJ2-6; v_gene: TRBV11-3
CDR3aa: CASSPVYSGANVLTF; CDR3nt: TGTGCCAGCAGCCCGGTATACTCTGGGGCCAACGTCCTGACTTTC; d_gene: .; abundance: .; j_gene: TRBJ2-6; v_gene: TRBV9
CDR3aa: CASSPRTGGHGETYEQYF; CDR3nt: TGCGCCAGCAGCCCAAGGACAGGGGGCCATGGTGAGACCTACGAGCAGTACTTC; d_gene: TRBD1; abundance: .; j_gene: TRBJ2-7; v_gene: TRBV4-1